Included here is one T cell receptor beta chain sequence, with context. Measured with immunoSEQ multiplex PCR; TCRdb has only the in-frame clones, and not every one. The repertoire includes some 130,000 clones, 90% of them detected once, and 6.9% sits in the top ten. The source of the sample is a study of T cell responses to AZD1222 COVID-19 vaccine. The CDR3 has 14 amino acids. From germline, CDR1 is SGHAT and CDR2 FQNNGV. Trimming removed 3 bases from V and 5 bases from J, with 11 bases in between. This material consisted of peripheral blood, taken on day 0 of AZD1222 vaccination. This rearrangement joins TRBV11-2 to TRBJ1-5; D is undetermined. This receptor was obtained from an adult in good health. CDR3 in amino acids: CASSFQPRDQPQHF. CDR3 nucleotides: TGTGCCAGCAGCTTCCAACCGAGGGATCAGCCCCAGCATTTT.